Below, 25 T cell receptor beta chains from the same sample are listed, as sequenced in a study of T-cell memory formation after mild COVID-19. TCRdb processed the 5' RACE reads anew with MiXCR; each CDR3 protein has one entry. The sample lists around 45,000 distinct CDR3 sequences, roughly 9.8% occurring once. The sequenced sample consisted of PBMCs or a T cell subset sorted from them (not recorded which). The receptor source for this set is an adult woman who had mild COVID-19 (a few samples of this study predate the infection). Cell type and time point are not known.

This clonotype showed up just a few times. CDR3 in amino acids: CASSQEFGTKNIQYF. The CDR3, as DNA: TGTGCCAGCAGCCAAGAGTTCGGTACCAAAAACATTCAGTACTTC. This chain connects TRBV3-1 to TRBJ2-4; D is unresolved. Trimming cost V 0 bases and J 2 bases, with 8 bases left between them. Looked up from germline, CDR1 is LGHDT and CDR2 is YNNKEL (reference sequence). This CDR3 is 15 amino acids long.

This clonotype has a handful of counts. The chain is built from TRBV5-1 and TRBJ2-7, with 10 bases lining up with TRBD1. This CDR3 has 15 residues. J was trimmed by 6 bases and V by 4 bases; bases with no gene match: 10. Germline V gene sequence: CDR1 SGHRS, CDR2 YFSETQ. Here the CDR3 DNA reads TGCGCCAGCAGCCAACTCCTGACAGGGGGCGGCGAGCAGTACTTC. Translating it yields CASSQLLTGGGEQYF.

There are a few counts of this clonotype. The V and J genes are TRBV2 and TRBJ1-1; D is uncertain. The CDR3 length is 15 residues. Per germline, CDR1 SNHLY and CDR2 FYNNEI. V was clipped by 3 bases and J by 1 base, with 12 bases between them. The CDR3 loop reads CASSDGHVTNTEAFF. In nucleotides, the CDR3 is TGTGCCAGCAGTGATGGTCACGTAACGAACACTGAAGCTTTCTTT.

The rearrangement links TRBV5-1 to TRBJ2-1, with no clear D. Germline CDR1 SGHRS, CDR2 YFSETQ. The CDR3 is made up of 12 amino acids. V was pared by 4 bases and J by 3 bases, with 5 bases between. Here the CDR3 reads CASSPIYNEQFF. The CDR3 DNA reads TGCGCCAGCAGCCCCATCTACAATGAGCAGTTCTTC.

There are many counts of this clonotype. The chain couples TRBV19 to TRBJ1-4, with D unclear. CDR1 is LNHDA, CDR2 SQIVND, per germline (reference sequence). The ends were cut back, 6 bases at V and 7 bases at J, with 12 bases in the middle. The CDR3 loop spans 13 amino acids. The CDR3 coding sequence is TGTGCCAGTAGCTCCACCCGGGGTGAAAAACTGTTTTTT. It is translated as CASSSTRGEKLFF. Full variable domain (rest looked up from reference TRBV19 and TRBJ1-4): DGGITQSPKYLFRKEGQNVTLSCEQNLNHDAMYWYRQDPGQGLRLIYYSQIVNDFQKGDIAEGYSVSREKKESFPLTVTSAQKNPTAFYLCASSSTRGEKLFFGSGTQLSVL.

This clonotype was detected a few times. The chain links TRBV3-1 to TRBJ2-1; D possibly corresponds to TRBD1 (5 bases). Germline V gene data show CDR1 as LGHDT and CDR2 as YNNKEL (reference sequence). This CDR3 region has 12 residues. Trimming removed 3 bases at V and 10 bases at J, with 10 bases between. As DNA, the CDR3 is TGTGCCAGCAGCCACGCAAGGGGAGAGCAGTTCTTC. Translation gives CASSHARGEQFF.

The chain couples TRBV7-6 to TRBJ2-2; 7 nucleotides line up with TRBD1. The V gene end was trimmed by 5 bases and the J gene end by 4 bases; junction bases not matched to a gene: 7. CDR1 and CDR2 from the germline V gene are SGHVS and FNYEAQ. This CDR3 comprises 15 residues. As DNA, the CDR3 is TGTGCCAGCAGCCTTTCGACAGGGATCACCGGGGAGCTGTTTTTT. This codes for CASSLSTGITGELFF.

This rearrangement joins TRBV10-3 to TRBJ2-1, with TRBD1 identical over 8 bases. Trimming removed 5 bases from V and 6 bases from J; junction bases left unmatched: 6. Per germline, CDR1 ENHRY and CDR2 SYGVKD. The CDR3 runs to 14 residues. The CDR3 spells CAISRQGPGNEQFF. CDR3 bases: TGTGCCATCAGTAGACAGGGGCCGGGCAATGAGCAGTTCTTC.

The CDR3, as DNA: TGTGCCAGCAGCAAGGGACAGCAGTTCACAGATACGCAGTATTTT. It is translated as CASSKGQQFTDTQYF. The chain uses TRBV2 and TRBJ2-3, with 7 positions matching TRBD1. CDR1 and CDR2 (germline): SNHLY, FYNNEI. After removal of 6 bases from V and 2 bases from J, the junction contained 8 bases not matched to a gene. The CDR3 runs 15 residues.

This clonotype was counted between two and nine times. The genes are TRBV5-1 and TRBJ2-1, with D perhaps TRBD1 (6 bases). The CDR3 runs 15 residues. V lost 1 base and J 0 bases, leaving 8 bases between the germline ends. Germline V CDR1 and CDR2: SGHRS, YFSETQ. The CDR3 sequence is CASSLTGSSYNEQFF. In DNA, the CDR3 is TGCGCCAGCAGCTTGACAGGGAGCTCCTACAATGAGCAGTTCTTC.

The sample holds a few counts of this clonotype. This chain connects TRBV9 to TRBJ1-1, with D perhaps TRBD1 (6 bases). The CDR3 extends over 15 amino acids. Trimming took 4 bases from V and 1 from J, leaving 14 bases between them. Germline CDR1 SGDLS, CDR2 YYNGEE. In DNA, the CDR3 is TGTGCCAGCAGCATCAGGGGAAACGAGAACACTGAAGCTTTCTTT. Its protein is CASSIRGNENTEAFF. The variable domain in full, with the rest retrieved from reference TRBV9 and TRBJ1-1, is DSGVTQTPKHLITATGQRVTLRCSPRSGDLSVYWYQQSLDQGLQFLIQYYNGEERAKGNILERFSAQQFPDLHSELNLSSLELGDSALYFCASSIRGNENTEAFFGQGTRLTVV.

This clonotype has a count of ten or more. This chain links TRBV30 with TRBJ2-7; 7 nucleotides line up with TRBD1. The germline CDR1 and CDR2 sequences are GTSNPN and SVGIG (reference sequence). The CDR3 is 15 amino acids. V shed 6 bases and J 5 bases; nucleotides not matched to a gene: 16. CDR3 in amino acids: CACKVLDRFGDEQYF. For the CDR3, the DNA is TGTGCCTGCAAAGTTTTGGACAGGTTTGGCGACGAGCAGTACTTC.

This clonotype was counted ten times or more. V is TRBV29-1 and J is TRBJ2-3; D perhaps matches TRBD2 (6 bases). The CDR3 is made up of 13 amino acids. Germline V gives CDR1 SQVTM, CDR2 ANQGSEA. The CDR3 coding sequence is TGCACCGGGACTGGGGTGTCGACAGATACGCAGTATTTT. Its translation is CTGTGVSTDTQYF.

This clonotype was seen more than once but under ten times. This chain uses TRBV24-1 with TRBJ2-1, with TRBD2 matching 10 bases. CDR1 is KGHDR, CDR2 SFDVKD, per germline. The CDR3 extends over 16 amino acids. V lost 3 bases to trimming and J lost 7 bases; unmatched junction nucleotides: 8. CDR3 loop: CATSDRTSGFLNEQFF. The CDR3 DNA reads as TGTGCCACCAGTGATAGGACTAGCGGATTCTTAAATGAGCAGTTCTTC.

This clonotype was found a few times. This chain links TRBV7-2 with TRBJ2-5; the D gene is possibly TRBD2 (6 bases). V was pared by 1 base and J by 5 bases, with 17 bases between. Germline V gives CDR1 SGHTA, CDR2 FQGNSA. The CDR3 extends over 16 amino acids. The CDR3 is CASSLEAGWSQETQYF. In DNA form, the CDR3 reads TGTGCCAGCAGCTTAGAGGCGGGATGGTCTCAGGAGACCCAGTACTTC.

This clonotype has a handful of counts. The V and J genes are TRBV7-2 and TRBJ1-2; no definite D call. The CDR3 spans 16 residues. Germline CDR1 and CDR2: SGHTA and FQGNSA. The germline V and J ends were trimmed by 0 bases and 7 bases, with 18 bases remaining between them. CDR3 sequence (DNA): TGTGCCAGCAGCTTAGCGCTCTCGGGAAGGACGAGTGGCTACACCTTC. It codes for CASSLALSGRTSGYTF.

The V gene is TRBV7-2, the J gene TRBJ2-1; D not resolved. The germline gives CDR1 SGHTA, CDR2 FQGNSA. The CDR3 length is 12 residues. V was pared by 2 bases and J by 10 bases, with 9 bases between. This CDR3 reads CASSLTQVEQFF. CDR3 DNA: TGTGCCAGCAGCTTAACCCAGGTCGAGCAGTTCTTC.

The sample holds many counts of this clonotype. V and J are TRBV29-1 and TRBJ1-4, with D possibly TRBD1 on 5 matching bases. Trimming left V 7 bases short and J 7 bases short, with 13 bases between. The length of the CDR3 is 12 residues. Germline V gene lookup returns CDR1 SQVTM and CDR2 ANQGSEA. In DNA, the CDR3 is TGCAGCGGAGGGGAGTTTGGTGAAAAACTGTTTTTT. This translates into CSGGEFGEKLFF. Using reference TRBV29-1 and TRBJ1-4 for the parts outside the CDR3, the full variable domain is SAVISQKPSRDICQRGTSLTIQCQVDSQVTMMFWYRQQPGQSLTLIATANQGSEATYESGFVIDKFPISRPNLTFSTLTVSNMSPEDSSIYLCSGGEFGEKLFFGSGTQLSVL.

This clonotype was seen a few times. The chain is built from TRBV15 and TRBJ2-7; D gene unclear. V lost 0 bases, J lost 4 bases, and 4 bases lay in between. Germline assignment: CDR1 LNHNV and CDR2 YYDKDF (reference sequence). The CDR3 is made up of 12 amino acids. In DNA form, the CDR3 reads TGTGCCACCAGCAGAGATAAGTACGAGCAGTACTTC. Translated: CATSRDKYEQYF.

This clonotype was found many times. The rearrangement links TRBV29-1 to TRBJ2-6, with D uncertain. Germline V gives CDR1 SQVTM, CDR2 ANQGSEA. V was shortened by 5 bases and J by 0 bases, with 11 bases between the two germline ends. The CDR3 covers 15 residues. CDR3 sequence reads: CSVSGRLSGANVLTF. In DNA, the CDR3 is TGCAGCGTTTCAGGACGACTCTCTGGGGCCAACGTCCTGACTTTC. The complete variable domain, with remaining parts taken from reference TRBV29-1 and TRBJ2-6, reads SAVISQKPSRDICQRGTSLTIQCQVDSQVTMMFWYRQQPGQSLTLIATANQGSEATYESGFVIDKFPISRPNLTFSTLTVSNMSPEDSSIYLCSVSGRLSGANVLTFGAGSRLTVL.

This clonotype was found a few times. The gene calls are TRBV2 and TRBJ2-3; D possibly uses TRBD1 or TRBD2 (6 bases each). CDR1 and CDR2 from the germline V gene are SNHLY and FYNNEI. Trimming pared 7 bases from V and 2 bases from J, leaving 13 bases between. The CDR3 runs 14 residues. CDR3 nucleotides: TGTGCCAGCACCCTCGGGGGCTACACAGATACGCAGTATTTT. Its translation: CASTLGGYTDTQYF.

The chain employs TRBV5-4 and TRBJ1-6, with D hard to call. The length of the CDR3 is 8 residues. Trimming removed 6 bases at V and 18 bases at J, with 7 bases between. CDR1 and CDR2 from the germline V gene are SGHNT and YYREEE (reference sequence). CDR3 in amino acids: CASTPPHF. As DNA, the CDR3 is TGTGCCAGCACCCCACCCCACTTT.

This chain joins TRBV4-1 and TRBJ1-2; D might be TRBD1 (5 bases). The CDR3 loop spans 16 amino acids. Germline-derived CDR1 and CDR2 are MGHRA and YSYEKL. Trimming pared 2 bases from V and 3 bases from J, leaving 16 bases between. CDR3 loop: CASSQRKTGGDYGYTF. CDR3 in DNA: TGCGCCAGCAGCCAACGGAAGACGGGAGGGGACTATGGCTACACCTTC.

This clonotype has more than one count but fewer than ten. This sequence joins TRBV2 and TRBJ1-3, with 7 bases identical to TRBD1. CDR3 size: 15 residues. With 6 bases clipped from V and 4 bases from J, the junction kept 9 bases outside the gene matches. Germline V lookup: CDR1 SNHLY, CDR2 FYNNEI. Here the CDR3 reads CASRINEGAGNTIYF. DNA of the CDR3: TGTGCCAGCAGAATAAATGAGGGGGCCGGAAACACCATATATTTT.

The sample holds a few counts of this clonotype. The CDR3 loop reads CSASPYRGENTEAFF. The CDR3 DNA sequence: TGCAGTGCTAGTCCCTACAGAGGCGAGAACACTGAAGCTTTCTTT. The V gene is TRBV20-1, the J gene TRBJ1-1; D is unresolved. The germline V gene has CDR1 DFQATT and CDR2 SNEGSKA (reference sequence). V gave up 3 bases and J gave up 1 base, with 15 bases separating them. The CDR3 covers 15 residues.